These 5 T cell receptor beta chains were sequenced from one sample in a study of T cell responses to AZD1222 COVID-19 vaccine. Libraries were prepared by immunoSEQ multiplex PCR; TCRdb keeps only in-frame clonotypes and omits some of them. The sample has 140,000 to 150,000 clones, 75% to 90% seen once. Here the sequenced sample was peripheral blood, taken on day 0 of AZD1222 vaccination. These receptors were obtained from an adult in good health.

This chain uses TRBV29-1 with TRBJ2-7; TRBD2 agrees at 7 bases. CDR1 is SQVTM and CDR2 is ANQGSEA in the germline V gene. The CDR3 sequence is 13 residues long. V gave up 3 bases and J gave up 0 bases; unmatched junction bases: 2. CDR3 in amino acids: CSVEGGDSYEQYF. DNA of the CDR3: TGCAGCGTTGAGGGGGGGGACTCCTACGAGCAGTACTTC.

The V gene is TRBV6-6, the J gene TRBJ2-3; TRBD2 matches 11 bases. From germline, CDR1 is MNHNY and CDR2 SVGAGI (reference sequence). The length of the CDR3 is 15 residues. V trimming: 10 bases; J trimming: 2 bases; junction bases outside the gene matches: 8. In DNA form, the CDR3 reads TGTGCCACCAAACTAGCGGGGGCTTTCACAGATACGCAGTATTTT. This translates into CATKLAGAFTDTQYF.

This sequence joins TRBV19 and TRBJ2-1; 11 bases match TRBD2. Germline values: CDR1 LNHDA, CDR2 SQIVND (reference sequence). After removal of 8 bases from V and 3 bases from J, the junction contained 6 bases not matched to a gene. The CDR3 runs to 15 residues. DNA of the CDR3: TGTGCCAGTTCTACGACTAGCGGGAACTACAATGAGCAGTTCTTC. Encoded protein: CASSTTSGNYNEQFF. The full variable domain, in which reference TRBV19 and TRBJ2-1 provide the parts outside the CDR3, is DGGITQSPKYLFRKEGQNVTLSCEQNLNHDAMYWYRQDPGQGLRLIYYSQIVNDFQKGDIAEGYSVSREKKESFPLTVTSAQKNPTAFYLCASSTTSGNYNEQFFGPGTRLTVL.

In its sample, this clone was seen a few times. The chain couples TRBV19 to TRBJ2-2; 10 nucleotides match TRBD2. V was clipped by 7 bases and J by 5 bases; unmatched bases: 10. The V gene's germline CDR1 is LNHDA and CDR2 SQIVND (reference sequence). CDR3 size: 16 residues. The CDR3 DNA reads TGTGCCAGTATAAGAGCTAGCGGGAGCTATACCGGGGAGCTGTTTTTT. This sequence encodes CASIRASGSYTGELFF.

The J gene is TRBJ2-2, the V gene TRBV5-1; D is ambiguous. The CDR3 spans 12 residues. Trimming took 6 bases from V and 3 from J, leaving 6 bases between them. Germline V gene sequence: CDR1 SGHRS, CDR2 YFSETQ. The CDR3 DNA sequence: TGCGCCAGCACCCCCTACACCGGGGAGCTGTTTTTT. This sequence encodes CASTPYTGELFF.